This TCR beta chain was captured in a study of PD-1 blockade in classical Hodgkin lymphoma. The study, taken as a whole, reports: Complete responders started with a diversity level that resembled newly diagnosed patients at baseline.

Details on this clone: Its matching antigen is unknown.

Regarding time point: cycle 4 day 1 (C4D1), after 5 to 7 weeks of nivolumab. In every patient, relapse followed autologous stem cell transplantation, while exposure to brentuximab vedotin differed. Measured with immunoSEQ multiplex PCR; TCRdb has only the in-frame clones, and not every one. Of roughly 100,000 clones in the sample, approximately 89% were seen once. Between the trimmed V and J ends, which lost 8 bases and 1 base, there was a span of 12 bases. There are 14 residues in the CDR3. The germline V gene has CDR1 MNHEY and CDR2 SVGAGI. Material: peripheral blood mononuclear cells (PBMCs), obtained before the fourth cycle of nivolumab. The sequence was obtained from a human donor with classical Hodgkin lymphoma. V and J are TRBV6-5 and TRBJ2-1; D gene unclear. As DNA, the CDR3 is TGTGCCAGCTCCCGGAGCCGATCCTACAATGAGCAGTTCTTC. It specifies CASSRSRSYNEQFF.